This record looks at one T cell receptor beta chain sequence and its context. Categorization into cohorts depended on clinical history that participants reported. This record comes from a study of blood T cell repertoires in COVID-19. Sequenced by immunoSEQ multiplex PCR; TCRdb stores in-frame clones only, minus some. The top ten hold approximately 2.1% of the sample, which has 300,000 to 500,000 clones, roughly 90% seen once. The CDR3 is 15 amino acids. Deletions cut 0 bases from V and 4 bases from J, with 12 bases between. The germline V gene has CDR1 WSHSY and CDR2 SAAADI. The rearrangement uses TRBV10-2 and TRBJ1-1, with a possible D match to TRBD1 (6 bases). Sequences were obtained from PBMCs or T cells enriched from blood (not recorded which). The clonotype originates from a woman between 35 and 50 years old with acute COVID-19. As DNA, the CDR3 is TGCGCCAGCAGTGAGTCTTTGGTCAGGGGCACTGAAGCTTTCTTT. Translation gives CASSESLVRGTEAFF.